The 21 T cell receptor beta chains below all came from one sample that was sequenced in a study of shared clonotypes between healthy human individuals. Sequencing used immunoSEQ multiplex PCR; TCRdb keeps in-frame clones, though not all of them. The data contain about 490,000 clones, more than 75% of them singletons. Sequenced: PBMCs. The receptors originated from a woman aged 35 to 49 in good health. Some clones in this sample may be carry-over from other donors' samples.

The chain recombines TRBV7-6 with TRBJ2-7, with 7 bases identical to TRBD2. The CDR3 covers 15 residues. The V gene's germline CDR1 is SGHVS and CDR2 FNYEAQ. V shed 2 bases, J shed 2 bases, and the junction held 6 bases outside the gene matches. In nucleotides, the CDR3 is TGTGCCAGCAGCTTATACGGAGCGGGACCCTACGAGCAGTACTTC. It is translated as CASSLYGAGPYEQYF.

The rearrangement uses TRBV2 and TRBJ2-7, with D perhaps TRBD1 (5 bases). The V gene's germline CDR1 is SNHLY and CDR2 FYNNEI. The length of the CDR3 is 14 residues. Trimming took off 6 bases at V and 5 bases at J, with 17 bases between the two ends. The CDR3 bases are TGTGCCAGCAGAAGGGAACAGGAGATCAACGAGCAGTACTTC. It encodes CASRREQEINEQYF.

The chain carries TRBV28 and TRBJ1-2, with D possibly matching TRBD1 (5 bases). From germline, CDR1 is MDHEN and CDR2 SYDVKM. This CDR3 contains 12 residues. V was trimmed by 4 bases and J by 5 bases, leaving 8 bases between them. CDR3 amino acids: CASSSTAYGYTF. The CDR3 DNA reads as TGTGCCAGCAGTTCGACAGCTTATGGCTACACCTTC.

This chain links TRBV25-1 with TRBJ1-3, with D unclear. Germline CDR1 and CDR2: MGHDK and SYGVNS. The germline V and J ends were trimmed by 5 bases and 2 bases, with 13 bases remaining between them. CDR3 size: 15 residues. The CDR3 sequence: CASSPHEGTGNTIYF. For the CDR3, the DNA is TGTGCCAGCAGTCCCCACGAAGGGACTGGAAACACCATATATTTT. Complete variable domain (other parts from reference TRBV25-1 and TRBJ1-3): EADIYQTPRYLVIGTGKKITLECSQTMGHDKMYWYQQDPGMELHLIHYSYGVNSTEKGDLSSESTVSRIRTEHFPLTLESARPSHTSQYLCASSPHEGTGNTIYFGEGSWLTVV.

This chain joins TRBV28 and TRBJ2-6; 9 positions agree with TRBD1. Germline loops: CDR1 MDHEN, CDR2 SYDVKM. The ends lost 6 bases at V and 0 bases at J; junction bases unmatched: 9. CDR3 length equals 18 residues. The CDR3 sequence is CASRKPGQGLSGANVLTF. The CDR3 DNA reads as TGTGCCAGCAGGAAACCGGGACAGGGCCTCTCTGGGGCCAACGTCCTGACTTTC.

Here the CDR3 reads CASQSRGTNYGYTF. CDR3 nucleotides: TGTGCCAGCCAAAGCAGGGGGACGAACTATGGCTACACCTTC. The chain joins TRBV7-2 to TRBJ1-2; 7 nucleotides match TRBD1. V dropped 8 bases and J dropped 2; count of bases not matched to a gene: 8. The germline V gene encodes CDR1 SGHTA and CDR2 FQGNSA. The CDR3 has 14 amino acids.

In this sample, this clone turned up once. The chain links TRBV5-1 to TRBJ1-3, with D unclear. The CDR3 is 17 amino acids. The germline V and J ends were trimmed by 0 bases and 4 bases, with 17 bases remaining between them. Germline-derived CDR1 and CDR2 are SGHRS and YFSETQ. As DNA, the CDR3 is TGCGCCAGCAGCTTGGCTCCGGTCCGGACGAGAGGAAACACCATATATTTT. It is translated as CASSLAPVRTRGNTIYF.

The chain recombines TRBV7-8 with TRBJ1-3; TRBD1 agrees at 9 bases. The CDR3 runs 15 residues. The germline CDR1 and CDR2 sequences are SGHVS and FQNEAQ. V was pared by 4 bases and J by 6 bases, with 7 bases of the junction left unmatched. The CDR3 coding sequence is TGTGCCAGCAGCTACCGGACAGGGGAAGCAAACACCATATATTTT. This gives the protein CASSYRTGEANTIYF.

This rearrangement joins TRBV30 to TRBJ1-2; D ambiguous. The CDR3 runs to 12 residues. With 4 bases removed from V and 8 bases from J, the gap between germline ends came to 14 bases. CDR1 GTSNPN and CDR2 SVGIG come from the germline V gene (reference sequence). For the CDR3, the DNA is TGTGCCTGGACCGTACCCCCGGGGGGCTACACCTTC. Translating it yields CAWTVPPGGYTF.

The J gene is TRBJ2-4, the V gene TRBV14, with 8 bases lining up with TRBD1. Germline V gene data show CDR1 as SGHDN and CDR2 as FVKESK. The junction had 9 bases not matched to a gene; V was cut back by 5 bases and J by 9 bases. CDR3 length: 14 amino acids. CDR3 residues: CASSARDRLGIQYF. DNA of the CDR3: TGTGCCAGCAGCGCCCGGGACAGGTTGGGCATTCAGTACTTC.

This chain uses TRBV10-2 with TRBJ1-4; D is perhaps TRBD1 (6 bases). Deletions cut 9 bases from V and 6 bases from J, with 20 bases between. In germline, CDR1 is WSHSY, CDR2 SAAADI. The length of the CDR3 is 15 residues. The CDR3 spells CARGTYNIGDEKLFF. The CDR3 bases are TGCGCCAGAGGGACATACAACATAGGAGATGAAAAACTGTTTTTT.

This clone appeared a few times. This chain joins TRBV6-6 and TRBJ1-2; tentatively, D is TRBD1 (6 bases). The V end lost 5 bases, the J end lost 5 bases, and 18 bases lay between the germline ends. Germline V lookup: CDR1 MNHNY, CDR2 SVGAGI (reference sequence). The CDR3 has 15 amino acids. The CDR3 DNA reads TGTGCCAGCAGTACCCCTACCGGACAGACATATGGCTACACCTTC. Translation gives CASSTPTGQTYGYTF.

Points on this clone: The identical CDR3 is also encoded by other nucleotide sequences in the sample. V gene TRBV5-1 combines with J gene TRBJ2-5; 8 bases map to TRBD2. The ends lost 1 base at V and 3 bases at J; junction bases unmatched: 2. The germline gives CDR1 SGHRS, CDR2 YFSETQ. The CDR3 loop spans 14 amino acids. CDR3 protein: CASSLTGGEETQYF. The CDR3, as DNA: TGCGCCAGCAGCTTGACGGGAGGGGAAGAGACCCAGTACTTC.

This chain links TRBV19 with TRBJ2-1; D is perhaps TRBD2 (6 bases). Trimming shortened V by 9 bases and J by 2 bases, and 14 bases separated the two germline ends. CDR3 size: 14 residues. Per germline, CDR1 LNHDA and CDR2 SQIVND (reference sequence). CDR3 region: CASRGLPTYNEQFF. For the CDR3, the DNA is TGTGCCAGCCGAGGACTACCAACCTACAATGAGCAGTTCTTC.

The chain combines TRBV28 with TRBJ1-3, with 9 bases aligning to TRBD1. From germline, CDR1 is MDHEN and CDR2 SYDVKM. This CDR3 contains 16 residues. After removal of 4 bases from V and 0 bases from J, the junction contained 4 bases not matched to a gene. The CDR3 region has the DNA TGTGCCAGCAGTTCGACAGGGGGGCACTCTGGAAACACCATATATTTT. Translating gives CASSSTGGHSGNTIYF. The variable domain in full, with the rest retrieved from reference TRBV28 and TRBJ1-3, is DVKVTQSSRYLVKRTGEKVFLECVQDMDHENMFWYRQDPGLGLRLIYFSYDVKMKEKGDIPEGYSVSREKKERFSLILESASTNQTSMYLCASSSTGGHSGNTIYFGEGSWLTVV.

The DNA of the CDR3 is TGTGCCAGCAGCCGGTTGGCGCAGCCCCAGCATTTT. Protein product: CASSRLAQPQHF. The genes are TRBV28 and TRBJ1-5; D gene uncertain. CDR1 MDHEN and CDR2 SYDVKM come from the germline V gene. The V and J ends lost 6 bases and 7 bases respectively, with 10 bases between them. The CDR3 has 12 amino acids.

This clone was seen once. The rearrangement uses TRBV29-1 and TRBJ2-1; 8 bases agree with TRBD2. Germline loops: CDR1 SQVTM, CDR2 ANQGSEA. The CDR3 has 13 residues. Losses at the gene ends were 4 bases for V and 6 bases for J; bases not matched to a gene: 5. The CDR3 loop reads CSVGPSGSNEQFF. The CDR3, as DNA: TGCAGCGTTGGCCCAAGCGGGAGCAATGAGCAGTTCTTC.

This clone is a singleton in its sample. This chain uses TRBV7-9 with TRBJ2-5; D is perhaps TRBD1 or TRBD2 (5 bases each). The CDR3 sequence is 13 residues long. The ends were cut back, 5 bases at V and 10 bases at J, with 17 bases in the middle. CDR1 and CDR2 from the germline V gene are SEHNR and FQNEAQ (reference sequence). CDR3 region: CASSPPGPNLQYF. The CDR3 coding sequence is TGTGCCAGCAGCCCCCCGGGACCGAATCTCCAGTACTTC.

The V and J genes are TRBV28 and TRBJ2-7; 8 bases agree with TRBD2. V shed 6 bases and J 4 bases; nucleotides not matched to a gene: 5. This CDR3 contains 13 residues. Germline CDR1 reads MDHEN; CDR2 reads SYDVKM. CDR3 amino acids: CASSPREGYEQYF. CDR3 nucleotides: TGTGCCAGCAGCCCCCGGGAGGGGTACGAGCAGTACTTC.

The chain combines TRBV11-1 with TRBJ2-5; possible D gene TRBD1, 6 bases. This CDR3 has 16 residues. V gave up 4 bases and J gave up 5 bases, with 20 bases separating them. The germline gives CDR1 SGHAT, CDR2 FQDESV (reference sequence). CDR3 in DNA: TGTGCCAGCAGCTGGGGCGGGTGGGGGCGAAGGGAGACCCAGTACTTC. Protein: CASSWGGWGRRETQYF.

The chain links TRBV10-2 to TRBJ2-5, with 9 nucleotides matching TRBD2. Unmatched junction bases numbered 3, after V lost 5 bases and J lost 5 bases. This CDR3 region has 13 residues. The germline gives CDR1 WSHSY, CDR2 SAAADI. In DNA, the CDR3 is TGCGCCAGCAGTTTAGCGGGAGCCGAGACCCAGTACTTC. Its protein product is CASSLAGAETQYF.